This paragraph reports one T cell receptor (beta chain). The sample belongs to a study of blood T cell repertoires in COVID-19. The wider study: COVID-19 samples from acute and convalescent phases originated in the United States, Italy and Spain. T cells, B-cell-depleted T cells, or PBMCs supplied cDNA or gDNA.

Per the study methods: Reference gene primers were amplified, and this amplification served to estimate nucleated cell counts. Generated by immunoSEQ multiplex PCR, the TCRdb table keeps only in-frame clones and is missing some. The V and J calls and clone size were taken over from that table, and D and trimming were inferred from the DNA. In the table there are tens of thousands of clones, roughly 91% of which are singletons. Trimming stripped 4 bases from V and 0 bases from J, with 13 bases between. The CDR3 has 15 amino acids. Germline values: CDR1 MNHEY, CDR2 SMNVEV (reference sequence). The clonotype comes from a woman in her forties or fifties in a cohort sampled during active COVID-19. The sequencing input was peripheral blood. V is TRBV27 and J is TRBJ2-7, with a possible D match to TRBD2 (6 bases). The CDR3 bases are TGTGCCAGCAGTTACGGGGGAGCCCTCTCCTACGAGCAGTACTTC. Its translation: CASSYGGALSYEQYF.